This T cell receptor (beta chain) was observed in a study of identical twins. Trimming left V 4 bases short and J 10 bases short, with 14 bases between. Germline loops: CDR1 LGHDT, CDR2 YNNKEL (reference sequence). This CDR3 is 14 amino acids long. In TCRdb, the 5' RACE reads were re-called with MiXCR into one record per CDR3 protein. The table has some 500,000 distinct CDR3 sequences, roughly 21% seen once; the top ten hold about 0.91%. The sample was also reused in another study, on T cells expressing NK-cell markers.

V is TRBV3-1 and J is TRBJ2-6; D uncertain. This clonotype was obtained from a woman aged 18 to 35 in good health. Material: CD4+ T cells sorted from blood. DNA for the CDR3: TGTGCCAGCAGCCTGTCCAACCGGGTTAACGTCCTGACTTTC. It translates to CASSLSNRVNVLTF.